Detailed here is one T cell receptor beta chain. Produced via immunoSEQ multiplex PCR; TCRdb's table is partial and in-frame only. This table holds about 68,000 clones, about 91% found once. V gave up 3 bases and J gave up 7 bases, with 10 bases separating them. The CDR3 sequence is 13 residues long. Germline V lookup: CDR1 SGHVS, CDR2 FNYEAQ. This entry belongs to a study of T cell changes during pregnancy in multiple sclerosis. This material consisted of peripheral blood, taken in the second trimester of pregnancy. This sequence joins TRBV7-6 and TRBJ2-1, with TRBD2 as a possible D gene (6 bases). The source of this sequence is a female donor in good health, enrolled as a control in a pregnancy study. The DNA for the CDR3 is TGTGCCAGCAGCTTGGGGGGAGGTAATGAGCAGTTCTTC. Its protein product is CASSLGGGNEQFF.